This T cell receptor (beta chain) comes out of a study of human T cells and chemical hapten exposure. Whole-study context: The sensitizing agent was 2% DPC, placed on approximately 2 cm by approximately 2 cm of upper inner arm skin.

Deletions cut 5 bases from V and 3 bases from J, with 14 bases between. The CDR3 spans 16 residues. In germline, CDR1 is SEHNR, CDR2 FQNEAQ (reference sequence). Library preparation tagged each individual cDNA molecule with a unique molecular identifier. TCRdb fed the RACE reads into MiXCR, producing one record per CDR3 protein. The sample lists around 82,000 distinct CDR3 sequences; 5% to 8.5% were seen once. Time point meaning: patch test 2, 6 weeks after DPC sensitization. Treatment denoted: therapeutic diphenylcyclopropenone sensitization with weekly scalp DPC. The rearrangement uses TRBV7-9 and TRBJ2-6, with D perhaps matching TRBD1 (5 bases). The source material was whole blood, sampled in connection with sensitization to the hapten diphenylcyclopropenone (DPC). The TCR was taken from a woman in her twenties or thirties with alopecia areata. Some clones in this sample may be carry-over from other donors' samples. CDR3 protein: CASSPTATIGANVLTF. The DNA for the CDR3 is TGTGCCAGCAGCCCGACAGCCACGATTGGGGCCAACGTCCTGACTTTC.